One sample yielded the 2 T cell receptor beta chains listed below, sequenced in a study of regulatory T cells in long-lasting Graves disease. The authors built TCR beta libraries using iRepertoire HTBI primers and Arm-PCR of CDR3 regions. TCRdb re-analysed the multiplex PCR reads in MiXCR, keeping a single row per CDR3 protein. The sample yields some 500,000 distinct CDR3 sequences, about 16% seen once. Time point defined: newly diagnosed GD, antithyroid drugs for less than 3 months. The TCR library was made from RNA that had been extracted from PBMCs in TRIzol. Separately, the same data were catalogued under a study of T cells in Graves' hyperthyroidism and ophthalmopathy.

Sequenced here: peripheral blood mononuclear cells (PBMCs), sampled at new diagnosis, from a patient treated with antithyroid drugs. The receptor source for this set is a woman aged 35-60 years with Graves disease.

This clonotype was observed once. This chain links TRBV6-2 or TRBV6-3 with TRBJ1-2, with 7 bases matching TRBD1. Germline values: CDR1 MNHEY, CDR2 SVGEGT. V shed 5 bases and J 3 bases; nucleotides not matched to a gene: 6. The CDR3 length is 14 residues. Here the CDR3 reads CASSRQGQDYGYTF. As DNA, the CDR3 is TGTGCCAGCAGTAGACAGGGTCAGGACTATGGCTACACCTTC.

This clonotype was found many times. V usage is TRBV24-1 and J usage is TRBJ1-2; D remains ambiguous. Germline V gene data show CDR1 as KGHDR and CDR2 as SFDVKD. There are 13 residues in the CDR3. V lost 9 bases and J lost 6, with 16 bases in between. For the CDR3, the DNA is TGTGCCACCTCTCGGACCTCAATCGATGGCTACACCTTC. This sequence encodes CATSRTSIDGYTF.